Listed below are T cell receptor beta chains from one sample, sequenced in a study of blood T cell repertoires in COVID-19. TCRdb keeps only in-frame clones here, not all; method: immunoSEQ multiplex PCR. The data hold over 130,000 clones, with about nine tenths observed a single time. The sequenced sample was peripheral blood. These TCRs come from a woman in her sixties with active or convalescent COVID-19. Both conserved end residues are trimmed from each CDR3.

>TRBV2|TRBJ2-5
ASSFQGAQEETQY
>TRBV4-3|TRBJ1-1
ASSQERGNTEAF
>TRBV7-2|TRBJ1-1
ASSRPSGEAF
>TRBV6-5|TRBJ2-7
ASSLGEGSYEQY
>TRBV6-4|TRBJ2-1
ASSGTGGHEQF
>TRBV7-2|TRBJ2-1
ASSPRWGVYEQF
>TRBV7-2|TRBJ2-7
ASSSSGTGFYEQY
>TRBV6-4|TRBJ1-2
ASSGTGNYGYT
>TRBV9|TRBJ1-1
ASSVTTGRAEAF
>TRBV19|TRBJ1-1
ASSIDDREAF
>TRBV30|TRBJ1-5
AWTPGGAAQPQH
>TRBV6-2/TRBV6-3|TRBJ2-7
ASSAGQNPYEQY
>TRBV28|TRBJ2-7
ASGLGTGGFYEQY
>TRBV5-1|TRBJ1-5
ASSQNYDQPQH
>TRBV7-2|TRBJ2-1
ASSLAVVTTNEQF
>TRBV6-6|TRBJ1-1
ASSTTGNTEAF
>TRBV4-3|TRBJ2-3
ASSSRTSSTDTQY
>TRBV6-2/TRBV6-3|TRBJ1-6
ASSYSRLWTDYNSPLH
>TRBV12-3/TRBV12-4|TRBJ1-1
ASSLGGRTEAF
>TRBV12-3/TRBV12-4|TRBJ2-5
ASSFGGRETQY
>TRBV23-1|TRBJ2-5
ASSQQSGTGAQETQY
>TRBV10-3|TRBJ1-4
AIGARNEKLF